Reported below is one T cell receptor (beta chain). Hyperthyroidism in the patients, aged 18 to 65, was newly diagnosed and under 2 months in duration. The data were obtained in a study of T cells in Graves' hyperthyroidism and ophthalmopathy. Across the study: Specimen type is peripheral blood, collected at initial diagnosis prior to any treatment.

RNA transcripts provided the source from which TCR beta CDR3 regions were amplified. RT-PCR in the first round (using the HTBI primer set) targeted the TCR CDR3. TCRdb redid the calling of the multiplex PCR reads with MiXCR, one entry per CDR3 protein. The sample has around 400,000 distinct CDR3 sequences, roughly 25% seen once; the top ten hold more than 60%. The CDR3 loop spans 13 amino acids. V was clipped by 3 bases and J by 7 bases, with 10 bases between them. The gene calls are TRBV12-3 or TRBV12-4 and TRBJ2-1, with D maybe TRBD2 (5 bases). Source material: blood. The receptor was isolated from a man aged 50-59 years with Graves' hyperthyroidism. This chain's CDR3 is CASSLRARNEQFF. DNA of the CDR3: TGTGCCAGCAGTTTGAGGGCGCGGAATGAGCAGTTCTTC.